This is a list of T cell receptor beta chains from one sample in a study of cytomegalovirus exposure and HLA in healthy donors. Measured with immunoSEQ multiplex PCR; TCRdb has only the in-frame clones, and not every one. The sample consists of some 72,000 clones, 90% to 96% of them appearing once. Source material: PBMCs. The receptor source for this set is a man between 18 and 35 years old in good health and CMV-seropositive. CDR3s include the opening cysteine and the closing phenylalanine or tryptophan. The D gene is left open where the match is weak. For some rows the clone size is stated as once, few or many, or as a class when expanded; others skip it.

TRBV7-6,TRBJ2-6,TRBD1,-,CASSLETGLTGANVLTF,TGTGCCAGCAGCTTAGAGACAGGGCTTACCGGGGCCAACGTCCTGACTTTC
TRBV19,TRBJ1-2,TRBD1,-,CATRDSDAYGYTF,TGTGCCACTAGGGACAGCGATGCATATGGCTACACCTTC
TRBV27,TRBJ2-7,-,-,CASSSARANEQYF,TGTGCCAGCAGTTCGGCCAGGGCAAACGAGCAGTACTTC
TRBV5-4,TRBJ2-1,TRBD1,-,CASSLAGAGGPYNEQFF,TGTGCCAGCAGCTTGGCGGGGGCAGGGGGCCCCTACAATGAGCAGTTCTTC
TRBV19,TRBJ1-3,-,-,CASSVSSGNTIYF,TGTGCCAGTAGTGTGAGCTCTGGAAACACCATATATTTT
TRBV7-9,TRBJ2-5,TRBD1,-,CASSFVTGGEETQYF,TGTGCCAGCAGCTTTGTGACAGGGGGCGAGGAGACCCAGTACTTC
TRBV6-1,TRBJ1-1,-,-,CASSPRRGAEAFF,TGTGCCAGCAGTCCGCGAAGGGGTGCTGAAGCTTTCTTT
TRBV5-1,TRBJ2-2,TRBD1,-,CASSLQGDTGELFF,TGCGCCAGCAGCTTGCAGGGGGACACCGGGGAGCTGTTTTTT
TRBV6-5,TRBJ1-1,-,-,CASSYGGTEAFF,TGTGCCAGCAGTTACGGGGGGACTGAAGCTTTCTTT
TRBV2,TRBJ2-1,TRBD1,-,CASTLNYRGEQFF,TGTGCCAGCACGCTAAACTACAGGGGTGAGCAGTTCTTC
TRBV5-6,TRBJ2-2,-,once,CASSFQVPGELFF,TGTGCCAGCAGCTTTCAGGTGCCGGGGGAGCTGTTTTTT
TRBV11-2,TRBJ1-1,-,-,CASSLGRGGNTEAFF,TGTGCCAGCAGCTTAGGGCGAGGGGGAAACACTGAAGCTTTCTTT
TRBV4-1,TRBJ2-1,-,-,CASSHSVGSGEQFF,TGCGCCAGCAGCCACTCCGTGGGTAGCGGCGAGCAGTTCTTC
TRBV9,TRBJ1-2,-,-,CASSVGDYGYTF,TGTGCCAGCAGCGTCGGGGACTATGGCTACACCTTC
TRBV28,TRBJ1-1,-,-,CASSSPGVGNTEAFF,TGTGCCAGCAGTTCCCCGGGGGTTGGGAACACTGAAGCTTTCTTT
TRBV5-1,TRBJ1-4,-,-,CASRQVNEKLFF,TGCGCCAGCAGGCAGGTTAATGAAAAACTGTTTTTT
TRBV27,TRBJ2-2,-,-,CASSGGGELFF,TGTGCCAGCTCGGGTGGCGGGGAGCTGTTTTTT
TRBV4-1,TRBJ2-7,TRBD1,once,CASSQVGTGGSYEQYF,TGCGCCAGCAGCCAAGTTGGGACAGGGGGATCCTACGAGCAGTACTTC
TRBV5-1,TRBJ1-1,-,-,CASSFAEDTEAFF,TGCGCCAGCAGCTTTGCAGAAGACACTGAAGCTTTCTTT
TRBV12-5,TRBJ2-5,-,-,CASGLGLKETQYF,TGTGCTAGTGGTTTGGGACTGAAGGAGACCCAGTACTTC
TRBV14,TRBJ1-1,-,-,CASSHGGEAFF,TGTGCCAGCAGCCACGGTGGTGAAGCTTTCTTT
TRBV5-5,TRBJ1-5,-,-,CASSAYGSGSNQPQHF,TGTGCCAGCAGCGCTTACGGGTCGGGGAGCAATCAGCCCCAGCATTTT
TRBV7-8,TRBJ2-5,-,-,CASSLAASQETQYF,TGTGCCAGCAGCTTAGCGGCTAGTCAAGAGACCCAGTACTTC
TRBV6-6,TRBJ1-1,-,once,CASSYRRENTEAFF,TGTGCCAGCAGTTACCGTCGGGAGAACACTGAAGCTTTCTTT
TRBV30,TRBJ1-1,-,-,CAWVPIGRGRDTEAFF,TGTGCCTGGGTACCTATTGGACGGGGGAGGGACACTGAAGCTTTCTTT
TRBV11-3,TRBJ2-1,-,-,CASSGQGGINEQFF,TGTGCCAGCAGCGGACAGGGAGGGATCAATGAGCAGTTCTTC
TRBV4-1,TRBJ1-5,-,-,CASSQDRAYNQPQHF,TGCGCCAGCAGCCAAGATCGAGCTTACAATCAGCCCCAGCATTTT
TRBV4-2,TRBJ2-7,TRBD2,-,CASSQEVLAGGEQYF,TGTGCCAGCAGCCAAGAGGTACTAGCGGGAGGCGAGCAGTACTTC
TRBV10-3,TRBJ1-2,-,-,CAISDGDTSYGYTF,TGTGCCATCAGTGACGGGGACACGTCCTATGGCTACACCTTC
TRBV5-1,TRBJ2-7,-,-,CASTLSGAGYEQYF,TGCGCCAGCACTTTATCAGGGGCAGGCTACGAGCAGTACTTC
TRBV19,TRBJ1-1,-,-,CASSATPNTEAFF,TGTGCCAGTAGCGCAACACCGAACACTGAAGCTTTCTTT
TRBV21-1,TRBJ1-4,-,-,CASRGTWTGTLDEKLFF,TGTGCCAGCAGGGGTACTTGGACGGGAACCTTGGATGAAAAACTGTTTTTT
TRBV15,TRBJ2-7,-,-,CATSRVYSGVEQYF,TGTGCCACCAGCAGAGTATATTCGGGGGTCGAGCAGTACTTC
TRBV5-5,TRBJ1-5,TRBD1,-,CASSPTGTGGYF,TGTGCCAGCAGCCCTACTGGGACAGGGGGGTATTTT
TRBV29-1,TRBJ2-2,TRBD1,-,CSVAAGQGAYTGELFF,TGCAGCGTCGCCGCCGGACAGGGGGCTTACACCGGGGAGCTGTTTTTT
TRBV19,TRBJ1-5,TRBD1,-,CASSLRDSMNQPQHF,TGTGCCAGTAGCCTAAGGGACAGTATGAATCAGCCCCAGCATTTT
TRBV30,TRBJ1-5,-,-,CAWSVARGLPFYSNQPQHF,TGTGCCTGGAGTGTGGCCAGGGGACTACCATTCTATAGCAATCAGCCCCAGCATTTT
TRBV6-5,TRBJ2-1,-,-,CASSWTVSSNNEQFF,TGTGCCAGCAGTTGGACAGTAAGTTCAAACAATGAGCAGTTCTTC
TRBV12-5,TRBJ1-5,TRBD1,-,CASGLGDRQSQHF,TGTGCTAGTGGTTTGGGGGACAGGCAGTCCCAGCATTTT
TRBV18,TRBJ2-3,-,-,CASSPVSGDTQYF,TGTGCCAGCTCACCAGTATCGGGAGATACGCAGTATTTT
TRBV18,TRBJ1-1,TRBD1,-,CASSRTQGANTEAFF,TGTGCCAGCTCACGAACACAGGGGGCGAACACTGAAGCTTTCTTT
TRBV4-1,TRBJ2-7,TRBD1,-,CASSPRQGRSYEQYF,TGCGCCAGCAGCCCTAGACAGGGTCGCTCCTACGAGCAGTACTTC
TRBV30,TRBJ2-5,-,-,CAWSSGGTETQYF,TGTGCCTGGAGTTCTGGCGGGACGGAGACCCAGTACTTC
TRBV25-1,TRBJ1-5,-,once,CASSDRGLFNQPQHF,TGTGCCAGCAGTGATAGGGGATTGTTCAATCAGCCCCAGCATTTT
TRBV18,TRBJ2-7,TRBD1,-,CASSKQGVEQYF,TGTGCCAGCTCAAAACAGGGGGTAGAGCAGTACTTC
TRBV11-1,TRBJ2-7,-,-,CASSSRQMYEQYF,TGTGCCAGCAGCTCTCGACAGATGTACGAGCAGTACTTC
TRBV18,TRBJ1-5,-,-,CASSWGEEQPQHF,TGTGCCAGCTCGTGGGGGGAGGAACAGCCCCAGCATTTT
TRBV7-9,TRBJ2-7,TRBD1,-,CASSRDRAYEQYF,TGTGCCAGCAGCCGGGACAGGGCCTACGAGCAGTACTTC
TRBV7-2,TRBJ2-3,TRBD2,-,CASSSRLAGTDTQYF,TGTGCCAGCAGCTCTCGCCTAGCGGGGACAGATACGCAGTATTTT